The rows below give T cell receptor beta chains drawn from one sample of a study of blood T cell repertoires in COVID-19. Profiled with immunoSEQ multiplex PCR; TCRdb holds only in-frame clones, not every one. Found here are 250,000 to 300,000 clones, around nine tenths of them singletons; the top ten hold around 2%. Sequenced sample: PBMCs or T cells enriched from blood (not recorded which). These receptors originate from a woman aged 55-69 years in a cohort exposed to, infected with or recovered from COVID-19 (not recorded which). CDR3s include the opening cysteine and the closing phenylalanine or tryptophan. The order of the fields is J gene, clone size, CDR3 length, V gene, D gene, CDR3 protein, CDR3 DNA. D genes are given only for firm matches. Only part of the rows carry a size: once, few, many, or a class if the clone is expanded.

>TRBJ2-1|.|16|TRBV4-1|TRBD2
CASSQDPYGRADEQFF
TGCGCCAGCAGCCAAGATCCCTACGGGAGGGCCGATGAGCAGTTCTTC
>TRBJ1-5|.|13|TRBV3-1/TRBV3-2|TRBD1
CASSQGRGQPQHF
TGTGCCAGCAGCCAAGGCAGGGGGCAGCCCCAGCATTTT
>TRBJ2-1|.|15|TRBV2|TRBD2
CASSKLAGEYNEQFF
TGTGCCAGCAGTAAACTAGCGGGAGAATACAATGAGCAGTTCTTC
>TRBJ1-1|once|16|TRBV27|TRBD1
CASSHRLGQGDTEAFF
TGTGCCAGCAGTCACCGCCTGGGACAGGGGGACACTGAAGCTTTCTTT
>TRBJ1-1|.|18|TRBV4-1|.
CASSPKTTGFNWNTEAFF
TGCGCCAGCAGCCCCAAGACTACAGGGTTCAACTGGAACACTGAAGCTTTCTTT
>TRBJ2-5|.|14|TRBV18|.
CASSSRTGGETQYF
TGTGCCAGCTCATCCAGGACAGGAGGGGAGACCCAGTACTTC
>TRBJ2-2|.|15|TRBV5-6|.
CASSLVGAGAGELFF
TGTGCCAGCAGCTTGGTGGGGGCAGGGGCCGGGGAGCTGTTTTTT
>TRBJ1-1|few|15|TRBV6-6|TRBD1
CASIESQGASPEAFF
TGTGCCAGCATAGAATCACAGGGGGCGTCCCCTGAAGCTTTCTTT
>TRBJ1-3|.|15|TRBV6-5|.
CASSYSRGEGNTIYF
TGTGCCAGCAGTTACTCCCGGGGAGAGGGAAACACCATATATTTT
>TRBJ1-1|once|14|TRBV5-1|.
CASSWTDMNTEAFF
TGCGCCAGCAGCTGGACGGACATGAACACTGAAGCTTTCTTT
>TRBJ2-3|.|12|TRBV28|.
CASSLSADTQYF
TGTGCCAGCAGTTTATCCGCAGATACGCAGTATTTT